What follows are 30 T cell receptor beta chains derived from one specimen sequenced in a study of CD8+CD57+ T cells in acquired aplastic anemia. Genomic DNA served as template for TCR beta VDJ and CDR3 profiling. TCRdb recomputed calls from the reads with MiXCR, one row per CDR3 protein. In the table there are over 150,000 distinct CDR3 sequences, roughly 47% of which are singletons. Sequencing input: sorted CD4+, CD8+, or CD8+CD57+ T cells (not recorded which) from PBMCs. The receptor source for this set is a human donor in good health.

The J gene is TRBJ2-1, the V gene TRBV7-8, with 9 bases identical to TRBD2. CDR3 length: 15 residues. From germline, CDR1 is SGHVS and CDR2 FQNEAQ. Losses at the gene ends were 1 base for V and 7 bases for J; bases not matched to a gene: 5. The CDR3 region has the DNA TGTGCCAGCAGCTTAGGCGGGAGGGGATGGAATGAGCAGTTCTTC. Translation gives CASSLGGRGWNEQFF.

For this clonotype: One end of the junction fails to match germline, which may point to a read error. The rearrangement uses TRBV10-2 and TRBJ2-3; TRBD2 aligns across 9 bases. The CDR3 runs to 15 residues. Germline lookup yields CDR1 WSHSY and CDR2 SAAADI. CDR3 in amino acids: CAGSRQRGATDTQYF. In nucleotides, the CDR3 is TGCGCCGGCAGTCGACAGCGGGGGGCAACAGATACGCAGTATTTT.

CDR3 sequence: CATSAGQENQPQHF. CDR3 in DNA: TGTGCCACCAGTGCAGGACAGGAGAATCAGCCCCAGCATTTT. J is TRBJ1-5 and V is TRBV15; 7 bases agree with TRBD1. This CDR3 comprises 14 residues. Unmatched junction bases numbered 6, after V lost 6 bases and J lost 4 bases. In germline, CDR1 is LNHNV, CDR2 YYDKDF (reference sequence).

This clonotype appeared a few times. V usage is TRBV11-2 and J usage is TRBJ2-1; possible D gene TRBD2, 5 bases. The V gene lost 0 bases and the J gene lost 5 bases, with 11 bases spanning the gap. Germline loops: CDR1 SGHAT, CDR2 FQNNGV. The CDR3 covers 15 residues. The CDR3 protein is CASSLDPLGNNEQFF. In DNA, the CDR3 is TGTGCCAGCAGCTTAGACCCCCTCGGGAACAATGAGCAGTTCTTC.

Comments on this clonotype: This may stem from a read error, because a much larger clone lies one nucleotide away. The CDR3 sequence is CAIRLTDVSYEQYF. CDR3 in DNA: TGTGCCATCAGACTGACGGACGTCTCCTACGAGCAGTACTTC. The chain carries TRBV6-1 and TRBJ2-7, with D unclear. V was shortened by 10 bases and J by 0 bases, with 16 bases between the two germline ends. Germline CDR1 reads MNHNS; CDR2 reads SASEGT. This CDR3 has 14 residues.

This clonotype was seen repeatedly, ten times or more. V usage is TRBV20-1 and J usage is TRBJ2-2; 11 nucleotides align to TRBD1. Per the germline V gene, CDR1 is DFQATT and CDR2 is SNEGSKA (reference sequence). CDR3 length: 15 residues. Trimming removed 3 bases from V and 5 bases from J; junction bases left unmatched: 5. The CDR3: CSASPGTGGTGELFF. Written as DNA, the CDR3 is TGCAGTGCTAGTCCCGGGACAGGGGGAACCGGGGAGCTGTTTTTT.

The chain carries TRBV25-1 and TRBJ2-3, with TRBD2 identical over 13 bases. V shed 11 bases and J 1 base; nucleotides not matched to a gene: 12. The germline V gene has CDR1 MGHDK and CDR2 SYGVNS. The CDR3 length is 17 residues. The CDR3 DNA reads TGTGCCTCAGTGGAGGGTGGGACTAGCGGGGGCACAGATACGCAGTATTTT. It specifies CASVEGGTSGGTDTQYF. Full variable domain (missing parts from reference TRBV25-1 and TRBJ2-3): EADIYQTPRYLVIGTGKKITLECSQTMGHDKMYWYQQDPGMELHLIHYSYGVNSTEKGDLSSESTVSRIRTEHFPLTLESARPSHTSQYLCASVEGGTSGGTDTQYFGPGTRLTVL.

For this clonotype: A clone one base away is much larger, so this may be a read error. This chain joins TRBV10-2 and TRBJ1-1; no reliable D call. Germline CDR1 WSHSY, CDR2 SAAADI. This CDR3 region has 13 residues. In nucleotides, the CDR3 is TGCGCCACCGAAAGAGATGTGAGCACTAAAGCTTTCTTT. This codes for CATERDVSTKAFF.

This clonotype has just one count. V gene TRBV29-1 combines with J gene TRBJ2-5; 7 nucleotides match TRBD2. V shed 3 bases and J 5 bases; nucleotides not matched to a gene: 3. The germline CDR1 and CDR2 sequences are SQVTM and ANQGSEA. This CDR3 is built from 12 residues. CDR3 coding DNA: TGCAGCGTTGAGGGGGGGGGGGAGACCCAGTACTTC. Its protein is CSVEGGGETQYF.

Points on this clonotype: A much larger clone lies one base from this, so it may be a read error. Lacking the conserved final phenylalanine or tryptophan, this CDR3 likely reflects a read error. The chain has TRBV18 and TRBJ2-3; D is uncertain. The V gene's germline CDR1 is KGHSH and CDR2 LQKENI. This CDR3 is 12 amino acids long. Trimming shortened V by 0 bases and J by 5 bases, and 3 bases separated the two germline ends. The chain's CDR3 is CASSPPIDTQYS. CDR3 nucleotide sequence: TGTGCCAGCTCACCACCGATAGATACGCAGTATTCT.

The CDR3 nucleotides are TGTGCCAGTAGTATTTCCCAGAGGACTGAAGCTTTCTTT. Translating it yields CASSISQRTEAFF. The gene calls are TRBV19 and TRBJ1-1; D is ambiguous. Between the trimmed V and J ends, which lost 3 bases and 5 bases, there was a span of 10 bases. Looked up from germline, CDR1 is LNHDA and CDR2 is SQIVND (reference sequence). There are 13 residues in the CDR3.

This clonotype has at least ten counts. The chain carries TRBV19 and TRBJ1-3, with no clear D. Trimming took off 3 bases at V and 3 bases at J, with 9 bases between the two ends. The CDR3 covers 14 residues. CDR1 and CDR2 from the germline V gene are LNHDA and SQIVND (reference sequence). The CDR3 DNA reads TGTGCCAGTAGTATCGGCTATCTTGGAAACACCATATATTTT. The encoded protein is CASSIGYLGNTIYF.

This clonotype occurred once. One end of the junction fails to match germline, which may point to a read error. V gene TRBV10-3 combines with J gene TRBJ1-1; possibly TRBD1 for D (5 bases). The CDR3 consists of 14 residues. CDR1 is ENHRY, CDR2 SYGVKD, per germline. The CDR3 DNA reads TGTGCCAGCAGTGAATATCGGGGGGTCCCTGAAGCTTTCTTT. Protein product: CASSEYRGVPEAFF.

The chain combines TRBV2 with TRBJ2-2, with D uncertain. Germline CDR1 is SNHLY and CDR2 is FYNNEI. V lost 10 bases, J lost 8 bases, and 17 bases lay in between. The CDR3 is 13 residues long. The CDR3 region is CATAFRGAGELFF. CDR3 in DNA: TGTGCCACTGCGTTCCGCGGAGCAGGGGAGCTGTTTTTT.

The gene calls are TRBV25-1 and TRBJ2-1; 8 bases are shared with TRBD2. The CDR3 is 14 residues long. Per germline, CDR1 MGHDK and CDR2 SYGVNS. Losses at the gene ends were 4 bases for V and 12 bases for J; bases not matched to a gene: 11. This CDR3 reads CASSGTSRLFGQFF. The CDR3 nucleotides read TGTGCCAGCAGTGGGACTAGCCGGCTTTTTGGGCAGTTCTTC.

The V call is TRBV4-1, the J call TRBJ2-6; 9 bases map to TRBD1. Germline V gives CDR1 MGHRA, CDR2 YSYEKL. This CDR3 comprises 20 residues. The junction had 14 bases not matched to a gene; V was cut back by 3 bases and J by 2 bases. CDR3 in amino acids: CASSQSIAYRGPTGANVLTF. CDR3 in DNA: TGCGCCAGCAGCCAGTCAATCGCTTACAGGGGGCCGACTGGGGCCAACGTCCTGACTTTC.

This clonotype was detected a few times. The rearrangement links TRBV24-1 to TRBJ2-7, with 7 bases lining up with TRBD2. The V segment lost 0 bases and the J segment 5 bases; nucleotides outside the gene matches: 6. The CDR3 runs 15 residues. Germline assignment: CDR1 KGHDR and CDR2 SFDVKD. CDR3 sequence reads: CATSDLRGERHEQYF. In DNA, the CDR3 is TGTGCCACCAGTGATTTGCGGGGGGAGCGCCACGAGCAGTACTTC.

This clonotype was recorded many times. The CDR3 is CASSIMQGLSNQPQHF. CDR3 nucleotides: TGTGCCAGTAGTATAATGCAGGGATTGAGCAATCAGCCCCAGCATTTT. The genes are TRBV19 and TRBJ1-5, with D maybe TRBD1 (5 bases). This CDR3 comprises 16 residues. Trimming removed 2 bases at V and 1 base at J, with 12 bases between. Germline CDR1 is LNHDA and CDR2 is SQIVND (reference sequence).

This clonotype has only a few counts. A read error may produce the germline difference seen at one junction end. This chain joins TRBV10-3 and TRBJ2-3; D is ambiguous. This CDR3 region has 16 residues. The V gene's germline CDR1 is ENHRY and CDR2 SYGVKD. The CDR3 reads CASSYNPSRPTDTQYF. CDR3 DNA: TGTGCCAGCAGTTACAACCCCTCCCGACCGACAGATACGCAGTATTTT.

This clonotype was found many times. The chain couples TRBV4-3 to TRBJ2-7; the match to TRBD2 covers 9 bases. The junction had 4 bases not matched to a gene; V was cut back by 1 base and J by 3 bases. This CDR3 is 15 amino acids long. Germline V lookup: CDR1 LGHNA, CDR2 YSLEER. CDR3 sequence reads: CASSQGVAGVYEQYF. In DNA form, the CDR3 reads TGCGCCAGCAGCCAAGGCGTAGCGGGGGTCTACGAGCAGTACTTC.

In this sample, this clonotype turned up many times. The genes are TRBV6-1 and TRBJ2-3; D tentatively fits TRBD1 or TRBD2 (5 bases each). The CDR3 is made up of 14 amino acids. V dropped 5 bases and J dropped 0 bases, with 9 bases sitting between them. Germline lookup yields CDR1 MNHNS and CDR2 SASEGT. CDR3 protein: CASSLWDSTDTQYF. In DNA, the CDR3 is TGTGCCAGCAGTTTGTGGGACAGCACAGATACGCAGTATTTT.

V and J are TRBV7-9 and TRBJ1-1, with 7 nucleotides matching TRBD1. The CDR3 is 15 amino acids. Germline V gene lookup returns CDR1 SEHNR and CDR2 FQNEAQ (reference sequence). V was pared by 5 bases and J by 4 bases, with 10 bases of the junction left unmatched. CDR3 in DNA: TGTGCCAGCAGCCCCTCCGACAGGGTAGGCACTGAAGCTTTCTTT. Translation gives CASSPSDRVGTEAFF.

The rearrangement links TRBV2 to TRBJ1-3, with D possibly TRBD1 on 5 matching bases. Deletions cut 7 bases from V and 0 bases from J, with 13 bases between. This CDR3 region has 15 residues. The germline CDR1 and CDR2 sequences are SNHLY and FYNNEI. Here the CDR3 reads CASTGLGNSGNTIYF. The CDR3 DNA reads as TGTGCCAGCACGGGGCTAGGGAACTCTGGAAACACCATATATTTT.

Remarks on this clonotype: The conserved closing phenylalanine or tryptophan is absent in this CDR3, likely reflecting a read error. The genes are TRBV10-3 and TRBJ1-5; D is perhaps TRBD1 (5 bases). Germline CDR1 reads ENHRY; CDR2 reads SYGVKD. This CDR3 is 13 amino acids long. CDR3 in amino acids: CAISEGAGQPQHS. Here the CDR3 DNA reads TGTGCCATCAGTGAGGGGGCGGGTCAGCCTCAGCATTCT.

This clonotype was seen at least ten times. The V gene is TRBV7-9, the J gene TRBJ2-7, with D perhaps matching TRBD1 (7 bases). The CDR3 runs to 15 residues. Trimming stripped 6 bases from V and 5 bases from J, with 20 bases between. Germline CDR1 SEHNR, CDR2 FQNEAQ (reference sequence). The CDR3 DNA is TGTGCCAGCAGTTATCCCAGGGGGGTCCGAGACGAGCAGTACTTC. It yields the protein CASSYPRGVRDEQYF.

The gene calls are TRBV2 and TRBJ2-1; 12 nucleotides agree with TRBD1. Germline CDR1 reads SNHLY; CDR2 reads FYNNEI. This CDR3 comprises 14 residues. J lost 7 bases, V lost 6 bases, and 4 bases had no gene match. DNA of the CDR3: TGTGCCAGCAGGGGGACAGGGGGCAGGAATGAGCAGTTCTTC. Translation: CASRGTGGRNEQFF. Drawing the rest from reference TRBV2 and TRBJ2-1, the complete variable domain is EPEVTQTPSHQVTQMGQEVILRCVPISNHLYFYWYRQILGQKVEFLVSFYNNEISEKSEIFDDQFSVERPDGSNFTLKIRSTKLEDSAMYFCASRGTGGRNEQFFGPGTRLTVL.

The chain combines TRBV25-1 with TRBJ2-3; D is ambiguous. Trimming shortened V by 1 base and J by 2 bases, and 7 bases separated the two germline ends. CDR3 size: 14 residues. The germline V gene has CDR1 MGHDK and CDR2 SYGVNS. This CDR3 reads CASSEFRDTDTQYF. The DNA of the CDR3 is TGTGCCAGCAGTGAATTCAGAGACACAGATACGCAGTATTTT.

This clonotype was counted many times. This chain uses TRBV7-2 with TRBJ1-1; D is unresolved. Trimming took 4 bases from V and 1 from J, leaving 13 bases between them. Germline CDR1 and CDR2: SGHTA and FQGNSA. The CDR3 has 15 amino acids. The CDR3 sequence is CASSSLWTGNTEAFF. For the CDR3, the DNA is TGTGCCAGCAGCTCACTCTGGACGGGGAACACTGAAGCTTTCTTT.

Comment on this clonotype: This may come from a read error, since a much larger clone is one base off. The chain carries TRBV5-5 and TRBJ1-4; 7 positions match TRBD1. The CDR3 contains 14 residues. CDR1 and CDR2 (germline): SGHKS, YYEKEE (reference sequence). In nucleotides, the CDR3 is TGTGTCAGCAGCCCGACAGGGCGGGAAGGAAAACTGTTTTTT. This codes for CVSSPTGREGKLFF.

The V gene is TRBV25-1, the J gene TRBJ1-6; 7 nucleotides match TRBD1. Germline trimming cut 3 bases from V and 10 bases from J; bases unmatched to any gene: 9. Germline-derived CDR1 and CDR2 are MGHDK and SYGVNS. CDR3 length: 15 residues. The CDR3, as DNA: TGTGCCAGCAGTGAGCTTAGACAGGGTCGGTCACCCCTCCACTTT. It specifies CASSELRQGRSPLHF. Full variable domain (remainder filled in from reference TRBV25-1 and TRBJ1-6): EADIYQTPRYLVIGTGKKITLECSQTMGHDKMYWYQQDPGMELHLIHYSYGVNSTEKGDLSSESTVSRIRTEHFPLTLESARPSHTSQYLCASSELRQGRSPLHFGNGTRLTVT.